This T cell receptor (beta chain) was sequenced for a study of cytomegalovirus exposure and HLA in healthy donors. The study's findings and limits: Clonal expansion, a later analysis showed, was greater in HLA-associated TCR beta chains than in equally common others.

CDR1 is LNHDA and CDR2 is SQIVND in the germline V gene (reference sequence). The CDR3 has 12 amino acids. V shed 6 bases and J shed 1 base, with 3 bases lying between them. PCR was performed using 60 Vbeta and 13 Jbeta primers. Clones were read by immunoSEQ multiplex PCR, and TCRdb kept only the in-frame ones, dropping some. The table includes roughly 130,000 clones, about 80% detected once. A remark on this clone: Its antigen remains unknown.

Sequencing used PBMCs. The chain is built from TRBV19 and TRBJ2-2, with no clear D. This clonotype was sampled from a man aged 35-49 years in good health and CMV-seronegative. CDR3 DNA: TGTGCCAGTAGCAAGAACACCGGGGAGCTGTTTTTT. Its protein is CASSKNTGELFF.